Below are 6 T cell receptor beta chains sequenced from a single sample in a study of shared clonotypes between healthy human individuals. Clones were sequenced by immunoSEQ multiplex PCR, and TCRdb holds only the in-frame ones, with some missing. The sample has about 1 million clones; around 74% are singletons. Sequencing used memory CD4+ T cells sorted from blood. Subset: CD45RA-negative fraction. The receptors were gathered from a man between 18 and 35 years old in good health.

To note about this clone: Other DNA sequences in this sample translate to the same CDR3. The CDR3 DNA reads as TGTGCCTGGCGGCGAGGGGAAGACACTGAAGCTTTCTTT. It codes for CAWRRGEDTEAFF. The chain uses TRBV30 and TRBJ1-1, with D possibly TRBD1 on 5 matching bases. Deletions cut 5 bases from V and 3 bases from J, with 13 bases between. CDR1 is GTSNPN, CDR2 SVGIG, per germline (reference sequence). This CDR3 is built from 13 residues.

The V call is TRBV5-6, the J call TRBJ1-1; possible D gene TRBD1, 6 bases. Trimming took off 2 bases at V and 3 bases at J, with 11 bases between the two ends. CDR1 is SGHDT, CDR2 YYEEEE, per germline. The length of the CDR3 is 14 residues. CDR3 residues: CASSLIRGYTEAFF. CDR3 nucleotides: TGTGCCAGCAGCTTAATCAGGGGATACACTGAAGCTTTCTTT.

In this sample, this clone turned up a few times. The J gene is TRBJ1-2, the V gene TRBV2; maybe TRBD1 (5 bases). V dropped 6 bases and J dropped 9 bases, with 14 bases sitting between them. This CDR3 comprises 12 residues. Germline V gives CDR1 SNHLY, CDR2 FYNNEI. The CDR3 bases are TGTGCCAGCAGAGGGGACGTTGTAAGCTACACCTTC. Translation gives CASRGDVVSYTF.

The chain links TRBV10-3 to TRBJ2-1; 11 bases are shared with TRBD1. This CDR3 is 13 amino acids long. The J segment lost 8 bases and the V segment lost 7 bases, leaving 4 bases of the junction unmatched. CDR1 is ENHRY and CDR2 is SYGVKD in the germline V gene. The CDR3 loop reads CAIKGQGGDEQFF. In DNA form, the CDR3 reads TGTGCCATCAAGGGACAGGGGGGCGATGAGCAGTTCTTC.

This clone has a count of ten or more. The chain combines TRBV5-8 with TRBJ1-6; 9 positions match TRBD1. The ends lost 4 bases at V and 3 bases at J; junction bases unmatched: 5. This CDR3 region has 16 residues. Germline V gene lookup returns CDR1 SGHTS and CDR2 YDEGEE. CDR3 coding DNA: TGTGCCAGCAGCCGCGACAGGGGGTTCTATAATTCACCCCTCCACTTT. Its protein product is CASSRDRGFYNSPLHF.

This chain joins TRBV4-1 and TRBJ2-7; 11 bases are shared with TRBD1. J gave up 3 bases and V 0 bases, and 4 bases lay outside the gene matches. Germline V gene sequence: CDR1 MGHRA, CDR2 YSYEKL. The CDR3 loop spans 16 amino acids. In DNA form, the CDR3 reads TGCGCCAGCAGCCAAGATAGCGGGACAGGGGGCTACGAGCAGTACTTC. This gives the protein CASSQDSGTGGYEQYF.